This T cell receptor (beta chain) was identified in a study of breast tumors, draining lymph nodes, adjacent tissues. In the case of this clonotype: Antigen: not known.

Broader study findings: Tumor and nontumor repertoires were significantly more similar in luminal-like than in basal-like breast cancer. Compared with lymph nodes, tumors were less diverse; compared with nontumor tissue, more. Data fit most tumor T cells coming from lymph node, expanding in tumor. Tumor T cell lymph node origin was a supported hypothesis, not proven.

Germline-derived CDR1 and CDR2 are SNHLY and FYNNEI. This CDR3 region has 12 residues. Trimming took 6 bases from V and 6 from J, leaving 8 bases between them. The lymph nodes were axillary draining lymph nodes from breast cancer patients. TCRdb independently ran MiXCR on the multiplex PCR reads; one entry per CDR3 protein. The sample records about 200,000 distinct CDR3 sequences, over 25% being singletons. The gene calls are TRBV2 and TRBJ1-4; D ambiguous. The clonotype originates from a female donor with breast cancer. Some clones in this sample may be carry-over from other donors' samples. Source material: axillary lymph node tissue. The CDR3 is CASRALDEKLFF. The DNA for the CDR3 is TGTGCCAGCAGGGCCTTGGATGAAAAACTGTTTTTT.